Listed here are 9 T cell receptor beta chains from one sample, sequenced in a study of blood T cell repertoires in COVID-19. TCRdb's table, derived via immunoSEQ multiplex PCR, lists solely in-frame clones and lacks some. The sample gives 450,000 to 500,000 clones, about 88% of which show up once; 8.3% is in the top ten. Sequenced sample: PBMCs or T cells enriched from blood (not recorded which). The source of these receptors is a woman aged 60 to 75 who had recovered from COVID-19.

This clone was counted only a few times. The chain combines TRBV12-3 or TRBV12-4 with TRBJ1-2; 8 bases align to TRBD1. The V segment lost 6 bases and the J segment 4 bases; nucleotides outside the gene matches: 4. The CDR3 extends over 13 amino acids. The CDR3 loop reads CASRNTGGYGYTF. CDR3 DNA: TGTGCCAGCAGGAACACAGGGGGCTATGGCTACACCTTC.

The rearrangement joins TRBV6-2 or TRBV6-3 to TRBJ1-6; no reliable D call. CDR3 size: 15 residues. V lost 5 bases, J lost 7 bases, and 15 bases lay in between. Germline values: CDR1 MNHEY, CDR2 SVGEGT. This chain's CDR3 is CASSTRTAKNSPLHF. Here the CDR3 DNA reads TGTGCCAGCAGTACTCGGACTGCTAAGAATTCACCCCTCCACTTT.

CDR3 sequence (DNA): TGTGCCAGCCTTGAGCTAGACAGGGGGCGCGCAGATACGCAGTATTTT. Translating it yields CASLELDRGRADTQYF. V usage is TRBV2 and J usage is TRBJ2-3; 10 nucleotides match TRBD1. J was trimmed by 4 bases and V by 8 bases; bases with no gene match: 12. In germline, CDR1 is SNHLY, CDR2 FYNNEI. CDR3 size: 16 residues.

This chain joins TRBV6-5 and TRBJ2-1; D is perhaps TRBD1 (5 bases). The CDR3 is made up of 12 amino acids. Germline loops: CDR1 MNHEY, CDR2 SVGAGI. The V end lost 0 bases, the J end lost 14 bases, and 11 bases lay between the germline ends. CDR3 sequence: CASSYSGPGEFF. The CDR3 nucleotides read TGTGCCAGCAGTTACTCGGGGCCCGGAGAGTTCTTC.

The chain carries TRBV2 and TRBJ1-4; TRBD1 is a possible D gene (6 bases). Germline loops: CDR1 SNHLY, CDR2 FYNNEI. The CDR3 sequence is 16 residues long. Trimming cost V 3 bases and J 0 bases, with 11 bases left between them. The CDR3 reads CASSDLQGATNEKLFF. For the CDR3, the DNA is TGTGCCAGCAGTGATTTACAGGGTGCAACTAATGAAAAACTGTTTTTT.

This sequence joins TRBV7-8 and TRBJ1-5; TRBD1 aligns across 9 bases. The V gene end was trimmed by 3 bases and the J gene end by 2 bases; junction bases not matched to a gene: 8. This CDR3 has 17 amino acids. Germline V gene sequence: CDR1 SGHVS, CDR2 FQNEAQ. In DNA, the CDR3 is TGTGCCAGCAGCTTGGACAGGGGAGAGTTTGGCAATCAGCCCCAGCATTTT. This encodes CASSLDRGEFGNQPQHF.

This clone was found once. This chain joins TRBV11-2 and TRBJ1-1; D not resolved. In germline, CDR1 is SGHAT, CDR2 FQNNGV. The CDR3 spans 13 residues. Trimming took 0 bases from V and 2 from J, leaving 4 bases between them. CDR3 protein: CASSLEQNTEAFF. DNA of the CDR3: TGTGCCAGCAGCTTAGAACAAAACACTGAAGCTTTCTTT.

The chain uses TRBV6-2 or TRBV6-3 and TRBJ1-1, with D maybe TRBD1 (5 bases). This CDR3 spans 13 amino acids. With 6 bases removed from V and 5 bases from J, the gap between germline ends came to 13 bases. The germline gives CDR1 MNHEY, CDR2 SVGEGT. CDR3 sequence: CASSNRMGTEAFF. The CDR3 DNA reads as TGTGCCAGCAGCAACAGGATGGGGACTGAAGCTTTCTTT.

This rearrangement joins TRBV6-2 or TRBV6-3 to TRBJ2-3; perhaps TRBD1 as D (6 bases). CDR1 is MNHEY and CDR2 is SVGEGT in the germline V gene. Trimming cost V 2 bases and J 2 bases, with 11 bases left between them. This CDR3 has 15 amino acids. CDR3 protein: CASSYGAGVTDTQYF. The CDR3 DNA sequence: TGTGCCAGCAGTTACGGGGCAGGGGTCACAGATACGCAGTATTTT.